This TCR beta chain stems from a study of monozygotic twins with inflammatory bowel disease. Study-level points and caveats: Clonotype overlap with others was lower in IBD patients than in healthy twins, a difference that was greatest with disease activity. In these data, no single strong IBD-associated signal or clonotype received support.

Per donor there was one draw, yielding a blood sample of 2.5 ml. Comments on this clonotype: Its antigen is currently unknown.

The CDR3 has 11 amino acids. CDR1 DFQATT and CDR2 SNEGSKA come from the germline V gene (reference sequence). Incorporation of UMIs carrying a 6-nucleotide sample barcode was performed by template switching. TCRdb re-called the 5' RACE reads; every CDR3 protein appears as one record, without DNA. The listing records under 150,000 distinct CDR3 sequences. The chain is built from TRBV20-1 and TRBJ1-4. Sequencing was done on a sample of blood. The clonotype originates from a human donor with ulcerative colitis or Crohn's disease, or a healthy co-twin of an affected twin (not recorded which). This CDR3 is CSARVNEKLFF.